This T cell receptor (beta chain) is drawn from a study of blood T cells in healthy people across ages. Study observations and caveats: Researchers report that TCR beta diversity correlated strongly with naive T cell percentage. The study found more naive CD4+ cells and higher diversity in long-lived than aged donors.

A note on this clonotype: Its antigen is still unknown.

With a J-beta primer mix and a sample-barcoded 5' primer, a second PCR ran about 7 to 12 cycles. Carrying 12 random nucleotides, a template-switch adaptor labeled each individual cDNA molecule. Via MiXCR, TCRdb re-called the 5' RACE reads, giving one row per CDR3 protein. The table has about 1.4 million distinct CDR3 sequences, approximately 59% seen once. Specimen: blood. This receptor was taken from a man aged 18 to 29 in good health.

CDR3 in DNA: TGCAGCGTTGAGGAATTGGTAGCGGGCCAGACCTACGAGCAGTACTTC. Translating gives CSVEELVAGQTYEQYF. V gene TRBV29-1 combines with J gene TRBJ2-4, with TRBD2 matching 7 bases. The J call is in doubt because the DNA end fits TRBJ2-7 better. This CDR3 has 16 residues. Germline CDR1 and CDR2: SQVTM and ANQGSEA.